The entry below gives a single T cell receptor (beta chain) sequence along with its context. These data are taken from a study of CD4 and CD8 cells across lung adenocarcinoma regions. From germline, CDR1 is MNHEY and CDR2 SVGAGI. The CDR3 has 18 amino acids. TCRdb ran MiXCR on the PCR reads and lists one entry per CDR3 protein. This table holds around 18,000 distinct CDR3 sequences, 51% found once. Localized lung adenocarcinoma, a non-small cell lung cancer, affected the donors. This clonotype was obtained from a female donor with lung adenocarcinoma. The CD4 and CD8 labels of this study may be unreliable. Sequencing was done on a sample of CD8+ T cells from the center of a lung tumor. The chain has TRBV6-5 and TRBJ2-1; 14 positions agree with TRBD2. Near its end, the DNA agrees better with TRBJ2-7, so the J call may be wrong. The CDR3 nucleotides are TGTGCCAGCAGTTACCGTGGGACTAGCGGGAGAGAATCCTACGAGCAGTACTTC. It yields the protein CASSYRGTSGRESYEQYF.